Described below is a single TCR beta chain sequence and its context. The CDR3 is cut off 3 residues early in the read; its end comes from the germline J gene. This entry comes from a study of T cells in women clearing cervical HPV infection. The junction had 5 bases not matched to a gene; V was cut back by 3 bases and J by 2 bases. There are 17 residues in the CDR3. Germline V gene data show CDR1 as LNHDA and CDR2 as SQIVND (reference sequence). Produced via immunoSEQ multiplex PCR; TCRdb's table is partial and in-frame only. This sample carries some 31,000 clones, with about 6.8% going to the ten biggest clones.

The receptor's source is a woman between 18 and 75 years old with a cervical HPV16 infection that either progressed to CIN3+ or cleared (not recorded which). The chain has TRBV19 and TRBJ2-6; TRBD1 agrees at 9 bases. The sample consisted of blood buffy coat. The part of the CDR3 DNA that was read is TGTGCCAGTAGTATGTCACAGGGGGCGCCTGGGGCCAACGTC. The encoded protein is CASSMSQGAPGANV. The CDR3, in full, reads CASSMSQGAPGANVLTF.